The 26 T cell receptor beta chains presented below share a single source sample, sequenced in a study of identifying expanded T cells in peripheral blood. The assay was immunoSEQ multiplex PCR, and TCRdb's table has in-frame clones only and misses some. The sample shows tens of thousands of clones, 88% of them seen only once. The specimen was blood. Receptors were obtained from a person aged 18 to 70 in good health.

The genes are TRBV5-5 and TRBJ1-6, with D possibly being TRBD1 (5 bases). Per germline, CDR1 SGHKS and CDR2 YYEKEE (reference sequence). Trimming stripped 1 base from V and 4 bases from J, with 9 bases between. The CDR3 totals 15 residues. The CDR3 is CASSLLRGYNSPLHF. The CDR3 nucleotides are TGTGCCAGCAGCTTGTTAAGGGGTTATAATTCACCCCTCCACTTT.

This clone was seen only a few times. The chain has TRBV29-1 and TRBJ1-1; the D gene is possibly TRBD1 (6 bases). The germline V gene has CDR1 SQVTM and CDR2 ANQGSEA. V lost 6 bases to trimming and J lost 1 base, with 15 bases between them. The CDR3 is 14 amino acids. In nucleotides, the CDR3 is TGCAGCGTCGCGAGGCACAGGGAGAACACTGAAGCTTTCTTT. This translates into CSVARHRENTEAFF.

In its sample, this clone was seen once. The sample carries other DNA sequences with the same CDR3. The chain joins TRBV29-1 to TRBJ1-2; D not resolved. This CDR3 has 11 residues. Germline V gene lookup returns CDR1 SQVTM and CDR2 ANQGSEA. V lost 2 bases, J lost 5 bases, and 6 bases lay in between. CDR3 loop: CSVERGYGYTF. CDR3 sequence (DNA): TGCAGCGTTGAAAGAGGGTATGGCTACACCTTC.

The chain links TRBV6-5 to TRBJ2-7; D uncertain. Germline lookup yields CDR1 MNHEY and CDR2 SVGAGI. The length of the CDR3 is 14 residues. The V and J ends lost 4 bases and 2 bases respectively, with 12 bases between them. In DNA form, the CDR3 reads TGTGCCAGCAGTTTTCGGGCCCCCACCTACGAGCAGTACTTC. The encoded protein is CASSFRAPTYEQYF.

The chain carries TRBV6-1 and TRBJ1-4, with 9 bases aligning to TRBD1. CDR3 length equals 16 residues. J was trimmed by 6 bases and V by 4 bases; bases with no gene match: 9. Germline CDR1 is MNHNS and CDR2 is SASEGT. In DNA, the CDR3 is TGTGCCAGCAGTGGGGGACAGGGACCCCAATATGAAAAACTGTTTTTT. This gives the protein CASSGGQGPQYEKLFF.

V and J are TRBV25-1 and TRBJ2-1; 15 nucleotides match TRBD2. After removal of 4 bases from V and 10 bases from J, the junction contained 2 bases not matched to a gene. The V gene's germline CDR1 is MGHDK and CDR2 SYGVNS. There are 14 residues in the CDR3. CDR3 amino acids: CASSAGTSGREQFF. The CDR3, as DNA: TGTGCCAGCAGTGCCGGGACTAGCGGGAGGGAGCAGTTCTTC. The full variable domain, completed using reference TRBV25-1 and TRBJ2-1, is EADIYQTPRYLVIGTGKKITLECSQTMGHDKMYWYQQDPGMELHLIHYSYGVNSTEKGDLSSESTVSRIRTEHFPLTLESARPSHTSQYLCASSAGTSGREQFFGPGTRLTVL.

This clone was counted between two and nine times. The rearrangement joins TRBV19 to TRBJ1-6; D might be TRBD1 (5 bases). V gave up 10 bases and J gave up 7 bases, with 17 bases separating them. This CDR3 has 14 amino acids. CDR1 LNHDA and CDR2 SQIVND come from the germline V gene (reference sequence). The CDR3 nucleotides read TGTGCCATCCGGGGGGAGGAATACAATTCACCCCTCCACTTT. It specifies CAIRGEEYNSPLHF.

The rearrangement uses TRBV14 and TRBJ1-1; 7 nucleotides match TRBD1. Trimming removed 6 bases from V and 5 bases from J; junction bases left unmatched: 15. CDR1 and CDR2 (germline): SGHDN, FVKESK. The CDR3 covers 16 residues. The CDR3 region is CASSRTVARGGTEAFF. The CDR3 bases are TGTGCCAGCAGTCGTACAGTGGCCAGGGGGGGAACTGAAGCTTTCTTT.

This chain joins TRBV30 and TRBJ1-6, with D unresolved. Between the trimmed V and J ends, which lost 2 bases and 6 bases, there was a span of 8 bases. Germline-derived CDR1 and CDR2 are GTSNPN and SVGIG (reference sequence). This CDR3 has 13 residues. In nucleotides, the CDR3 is TGTGCCTGGAGTTATAAAGCTAATTCACCCCTCCACTTT. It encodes CAWSYKANSPLHF.

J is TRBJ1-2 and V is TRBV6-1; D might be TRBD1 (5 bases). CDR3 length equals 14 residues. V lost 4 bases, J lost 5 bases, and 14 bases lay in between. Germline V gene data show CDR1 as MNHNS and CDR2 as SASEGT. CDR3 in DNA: TGTGCCAGCAGTGCCCGGGGGGAGGCTTATGGCTACACCTTC. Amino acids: CASSARGEAYGYTF.

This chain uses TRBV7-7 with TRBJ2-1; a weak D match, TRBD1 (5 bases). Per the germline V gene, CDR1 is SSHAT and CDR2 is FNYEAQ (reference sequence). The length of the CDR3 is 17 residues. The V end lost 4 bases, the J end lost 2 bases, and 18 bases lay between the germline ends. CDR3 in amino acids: CASSSSLRGSPYNEQFF. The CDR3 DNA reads TGTGCCAGCAGCTCTAGTCTTAGGGGAAGTCCCTACAATGAGCAGTTCTTC.

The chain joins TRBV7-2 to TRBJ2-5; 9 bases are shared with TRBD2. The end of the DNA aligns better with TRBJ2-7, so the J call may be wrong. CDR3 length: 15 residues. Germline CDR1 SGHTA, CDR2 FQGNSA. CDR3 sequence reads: CASSVSLGLAYEQYF. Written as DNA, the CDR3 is TGTGCCAGCAGCGTGTCCTTAGGACTAGCGTACGAGCAGTACTTC.

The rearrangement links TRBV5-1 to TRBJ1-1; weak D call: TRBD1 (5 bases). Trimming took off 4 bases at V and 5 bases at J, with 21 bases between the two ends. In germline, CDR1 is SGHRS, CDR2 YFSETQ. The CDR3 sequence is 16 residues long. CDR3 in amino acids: CASSHQTDPGKTEAFF. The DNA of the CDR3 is TGCGCCAGCAGCCATCAGACAGACCCGGGAAAAACTGAAGCTTTCTTT.

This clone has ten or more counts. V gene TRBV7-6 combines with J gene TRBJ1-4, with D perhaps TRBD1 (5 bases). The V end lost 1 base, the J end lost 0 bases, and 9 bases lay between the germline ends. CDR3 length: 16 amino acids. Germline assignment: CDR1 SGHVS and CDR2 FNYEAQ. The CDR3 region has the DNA TGTGCCAGCAGCTTAGAATCGGGGCCAACTAATGAAAAACTGTTTTTT. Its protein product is CASSLESGPTNEKLFF.

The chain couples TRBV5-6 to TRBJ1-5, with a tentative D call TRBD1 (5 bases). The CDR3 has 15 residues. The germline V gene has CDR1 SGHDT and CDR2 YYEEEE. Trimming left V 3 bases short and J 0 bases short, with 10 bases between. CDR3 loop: CASSSGLNSNQPQHF. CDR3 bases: TGTGCCAGCAGCTCAGGGCTTAATAGCAATCAGCCCCAGCATTTT.

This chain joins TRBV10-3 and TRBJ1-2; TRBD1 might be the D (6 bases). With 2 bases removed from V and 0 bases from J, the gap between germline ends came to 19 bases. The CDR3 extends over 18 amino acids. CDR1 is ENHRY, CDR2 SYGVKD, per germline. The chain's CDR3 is CAISEEWKGGLPNYGYTF. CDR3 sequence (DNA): TGTGCCATCAGTGAGGAGTGGAAAGGGGGTCTTCCTAACTATGGCTACACCTTC.

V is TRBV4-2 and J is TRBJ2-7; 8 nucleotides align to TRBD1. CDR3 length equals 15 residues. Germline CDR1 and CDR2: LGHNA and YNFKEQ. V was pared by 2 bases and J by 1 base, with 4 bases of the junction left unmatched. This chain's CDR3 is CASSQIGQGSYEQYF. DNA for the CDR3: TGTGCCAGCAGCCAAATTGGACAGGGATCCTACGAGCAGTACTTC.

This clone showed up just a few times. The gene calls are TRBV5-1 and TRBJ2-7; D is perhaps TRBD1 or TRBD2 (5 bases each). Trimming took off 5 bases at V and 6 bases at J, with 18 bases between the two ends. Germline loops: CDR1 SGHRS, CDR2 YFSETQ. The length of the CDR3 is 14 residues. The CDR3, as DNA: TGCGCCAGCAGTCCGCCGGGGCTCCCCTCCGAGCAGTACTTC. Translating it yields CASSPPGLPSEQYF.

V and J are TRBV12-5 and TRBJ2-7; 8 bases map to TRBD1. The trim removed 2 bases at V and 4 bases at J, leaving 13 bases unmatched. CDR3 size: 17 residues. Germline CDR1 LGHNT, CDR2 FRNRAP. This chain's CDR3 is CASGLMVLQGAAYEQYF. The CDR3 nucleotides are TGTGCTAGTGGTTTGATGGTTCTGCAGGGGGCGGCGTACGAGCAGTACTTC. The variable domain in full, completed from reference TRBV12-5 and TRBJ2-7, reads DARVTQTPRHKVTEMGQEVTMRCQPILGHNTVFWYRQTMMQGLELLAYFRNRAPLDDSGMPKDRFSAEMPDATLATLKIQPSEPRDSAVYFCASGLMVLQGAAYEQYFGPGTRLTVT.

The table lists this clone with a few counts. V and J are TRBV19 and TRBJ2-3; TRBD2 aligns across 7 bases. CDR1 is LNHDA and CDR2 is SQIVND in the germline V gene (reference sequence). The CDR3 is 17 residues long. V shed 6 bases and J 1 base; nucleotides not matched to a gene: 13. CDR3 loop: CASSREGGRGGTDTQYF. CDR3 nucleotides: TGTGCCAGTAGCCGCGAGGGAGGGAGGGGTGGCACAGATACGCAGTATTTT.

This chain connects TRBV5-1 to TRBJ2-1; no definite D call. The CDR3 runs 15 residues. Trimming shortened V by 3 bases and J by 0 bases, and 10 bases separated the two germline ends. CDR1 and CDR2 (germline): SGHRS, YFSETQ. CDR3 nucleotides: TGCGCCAGCAGCTCGTCCGGGCCCTCCTACAATGAGCAGTTCTTC. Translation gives CASSSSGPSYNEQFF.

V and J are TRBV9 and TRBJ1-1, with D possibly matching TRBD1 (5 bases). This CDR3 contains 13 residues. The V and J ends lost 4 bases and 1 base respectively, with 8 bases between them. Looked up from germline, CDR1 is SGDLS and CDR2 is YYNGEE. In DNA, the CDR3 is TGTGCCAGCAGCAGGGGAAGGAACACTGAAGCTTTCTTT. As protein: CASSRGRNTEAFF.

CDR3 region: CASSLSEGSNTEAFF. The CDR3 nucleotides read TGCGCCAGCAGCCTAAGTGAAGGGTCGAACACTGAAGCTTTCTTT. The rearrangement joins TRBV4-1 to TRBJ1-1; D call uncertain. Per germline, CDR1 MGHRA and CDR2 YSYEKL. The CDR3 is 15 residues long. Deletions cut 4 bases from V and 1 base from J, with 13 bases between.

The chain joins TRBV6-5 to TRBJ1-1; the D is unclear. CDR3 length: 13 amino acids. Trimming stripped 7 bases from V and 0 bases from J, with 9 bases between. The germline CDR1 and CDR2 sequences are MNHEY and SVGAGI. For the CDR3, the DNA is TGTGCCAGCACTACATCCATGAACACTGAAGCTTTCTTT. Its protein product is CASTTSMNTEAFF.

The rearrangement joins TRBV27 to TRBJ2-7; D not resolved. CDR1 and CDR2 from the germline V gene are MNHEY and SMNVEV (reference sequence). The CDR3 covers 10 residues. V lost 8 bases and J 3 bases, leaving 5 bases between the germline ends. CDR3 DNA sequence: TGTGCCAGCGGTTACTACGAGCAGTACTTC. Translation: CASGYYEQYF.

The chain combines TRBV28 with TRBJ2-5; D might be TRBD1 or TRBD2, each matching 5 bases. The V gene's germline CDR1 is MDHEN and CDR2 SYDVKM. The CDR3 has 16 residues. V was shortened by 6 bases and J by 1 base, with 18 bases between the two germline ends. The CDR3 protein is CASRPLRDGVQETQYF. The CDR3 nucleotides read TGTGCCAGCAGACCCCTCCGGGACGGAGTCCAAGAGACCCAGTACTTC.